This TCR beta chain came from a study of vaccination and CD4 T cells after COVID-19. Study-level points and caveats: Convalescent patients showed a median 86.3% of reactive clones that were seen only post-vaccination.

V shed 7 bases and J shed 6 bases, with 16 bases lying between them. This CDR3 has 14 residues. The treatment is: approximately 10-day PBMC culture with coronavirus spike peptide pools or control peptides (ViraFEST assay). Cultured CD4+ T cell DNA underwent sequencing with the Oncomine TCR Beta short-read assay. Using the QIAamp micro DNA kit, genomic DNA was extracted from the CD4+ T cells that had been cultured. TCRdb ran MiXCR on the PCR reads and lists one entry per CDR3 protein. The sample yields some 15,000 distinct CDR3 sequences, just over 20% seen once. This clonotype was recorded a few times. Its antigen is unidentified.

This TCR came from a human donor who received a COVID-19 vaccine. The specimen was CD4+ T cells from blood, cultured in vitro, collected before SARS-CoV-2 vaccination. The chain joins TRBV12-3 or TRBV12-4 to TRBJ1-3, with unresolved D. CDR3 in amino acids: CASTKPDQVNTIYF. The CDR3, as DNA: TGTGCCAGCACCAAGCCAGACCAAGTAAACACCATATATTTT.